This T cell receptor beta chain was captured by sequencing in a study of blood T cells in healthy people across ages. The use of a sample-barcoded 5' primer and a J-beta primer mix characterized a second PCR of about 7 to 12 cycles. Each cDNA molecule carried a tag from a template-switch adaptor that contained 12 random nucleotides. Using its own MiXCR run on the 5' RACE reads, TCRdb lists one record per CDR3 protein. The table includes more than 1,000,000 distinct CDR3 sequences, almost 25% detected once. Germline V gives CDR1 SEHNR, CDR2 FQNEAQ (reference sequence). This CDR3 region has 15 residues. Trimming took off 0 bases at V and 6 bases at J, with 12 bases between the two ends. General study results and limits: With donor CMV status unknown, expanded clonotype changes were possibly confounded.

Concerning this clonotype itself: Its antigen is not identified.

This same sample was also part of a study on T cells of mothers and their children.

Sequencing was done on a sample of blood. The TCR sequence derives from a girl aged 2 to 10 in good health. V gene TRBV7-9 combines with J gene TRBJ2-1; no reliable D call. CDR3 protein: CASSLAGVRINEQFF. The CDR3 nucleotides read TGTGCCAGCAGCTTAGCCGGAGTCAGGATCAATGAGCAGTTCTTC.